Here is one T cell receptor beta chain with its context. The data are from a study of blood T cell repertoires in COVID-19. For the study at large: The samples span acute and convalescent COVID-19 from the United States, Italy and Spain. From T cells, B-cell-depleted T cells, or PBMCs came the material, which was cDNA or gDNA.

As processed by the authors: Reference gene primer amplification gave estimated nucleated cell counts. Generated by immunoSEQ multiplex PCR, the TCRdb table keeps only in-frame clones and is missing some. V and J calls and clone size follow that table, whereas D and trimming were derived from the DNA. The sample holds hundreds of thousands of clones, 88% seen once. The receptor was derived from a woman in her twenties or thirties who had recovered from COVID-19. The specimen was PBMCs or T cells enriched from blood (not recorded which).

The CDR3 reads CASSTQRGYEQYF. The CDR3 bases are TGTGCCAGCAGCACCCAGCGGGGATACGAGCAGTACTTC. The chain combines TRBV7-7 with TRBJ2-7, with TRBD2 matching over 7 bases. CDR1 is SSHAT, CDR2 FNYEAQ, per germline (reference sequence). The length of the CDR3 is 13 residues. V dropped 5 bases and J dropped 4; count of bases not matched to a gene: 5.